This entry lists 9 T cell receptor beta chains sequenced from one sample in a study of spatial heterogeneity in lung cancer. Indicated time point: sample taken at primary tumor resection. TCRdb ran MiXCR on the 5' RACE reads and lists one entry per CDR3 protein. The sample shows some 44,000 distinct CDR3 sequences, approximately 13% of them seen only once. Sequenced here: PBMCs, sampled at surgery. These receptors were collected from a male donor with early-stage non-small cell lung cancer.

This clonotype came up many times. The CDR3 loop is CASSLARASGGPGELFF. The CDR3 DNA follows: TGTGCCAGCAGCTTGGCGCGGGCTAGCGGGGGCCCCGGGGAGCTGTTTTTT. This rearrangement joins TRBV5-5 to TRBJ2-2, with 10 bases lining up with TRBD2. The length of the CDR3 is 17 residues. CDR1 and CDR2 (germline): SGHKS, YYEKEE (reference sequence). With V trimmed by 0 bases and J by 6 bases, 8 bases remained unmatched. Full variable domain (missing parts from reference TRBV5-5 and TRBJ2-2): DAGVTQSPTHLIKTRGQQVTLRCSPISGHKSVSWYQQVLGQGPQFIFQYYEKEERGRGNFPDRFSARQFPNYSSELNVNALLLGDSALYLCASSLARASGGPGELFFGEGSRLTVL.

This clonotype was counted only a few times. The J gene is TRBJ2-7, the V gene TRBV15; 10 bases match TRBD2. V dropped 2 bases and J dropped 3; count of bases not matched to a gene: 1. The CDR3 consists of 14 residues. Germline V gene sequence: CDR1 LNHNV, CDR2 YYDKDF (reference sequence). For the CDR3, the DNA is TGTGCCACCAGCAGACAGCGGGGGGGCTACGAGCAGTACTTC. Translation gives CATSRQRGGYEQYF.

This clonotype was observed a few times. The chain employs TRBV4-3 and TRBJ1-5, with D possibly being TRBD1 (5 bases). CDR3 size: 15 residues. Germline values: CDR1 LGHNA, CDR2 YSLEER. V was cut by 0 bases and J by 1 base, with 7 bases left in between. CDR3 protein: CASSQDWGSNQPQHF. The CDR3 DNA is TGCGCCAGCAGCCAAGATTGGGGCAGCAATCAGCCCCAGCATTTT.

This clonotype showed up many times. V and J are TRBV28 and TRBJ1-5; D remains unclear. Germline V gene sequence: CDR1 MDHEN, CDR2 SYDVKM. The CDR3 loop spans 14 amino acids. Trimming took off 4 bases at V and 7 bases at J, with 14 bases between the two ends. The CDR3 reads CASSSQEARQPQHF. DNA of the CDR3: TGTGCCAGCAGTTCGCAGGAGGCGAGGCAGCCCCAGCATTTT.

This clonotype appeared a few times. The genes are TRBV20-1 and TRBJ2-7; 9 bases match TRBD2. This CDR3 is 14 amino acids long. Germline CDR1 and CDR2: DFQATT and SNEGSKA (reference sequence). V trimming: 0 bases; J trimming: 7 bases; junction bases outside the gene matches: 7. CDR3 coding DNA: TGCAGTGCTAGAGATGAGCGGGGGGCGGGTGAGCAGTACTTC. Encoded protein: CSARDERGAGEQYF.

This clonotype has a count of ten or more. The CDR3 reads CSARVRVGYNEQFF. DNA of the CDR3: TGCAGTGCTAGAGTACGTGTAGGCTACAATGAGCAGTTCTTC. The chain is built from TRBV20-1 and TRBJ2-1; no clear D. Germline V lookup: CDR1 DFQATT, CDR2 SNEGSKA (reference sequence). The CDR3 sequence is 14 residues long. V was shortened by 1 base and J by 3 bases, with 10 bases between the two germline ends.

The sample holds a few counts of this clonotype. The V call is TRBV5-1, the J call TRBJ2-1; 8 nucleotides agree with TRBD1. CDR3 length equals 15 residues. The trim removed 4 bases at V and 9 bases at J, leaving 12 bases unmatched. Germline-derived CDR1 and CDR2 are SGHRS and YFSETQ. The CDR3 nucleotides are TGCGCCAGCAGCCCCGGACAGGGAGGTGTCGGTGAGCAGTTCTTC. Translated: CASSPGQGGVGEQFF.

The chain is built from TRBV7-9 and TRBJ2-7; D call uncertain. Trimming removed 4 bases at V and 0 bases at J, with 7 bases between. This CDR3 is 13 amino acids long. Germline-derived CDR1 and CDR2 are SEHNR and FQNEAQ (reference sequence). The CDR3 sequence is CASSSKGSYEQYF. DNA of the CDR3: TGTGCCAGCAGCTCCAAGGGCTCCTACGAGCAGTACTTC.

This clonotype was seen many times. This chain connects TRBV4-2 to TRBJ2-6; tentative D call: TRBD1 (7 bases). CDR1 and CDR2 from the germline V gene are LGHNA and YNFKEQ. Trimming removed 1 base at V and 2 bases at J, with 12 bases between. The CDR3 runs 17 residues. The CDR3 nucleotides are TGTGCCAGCAGCCAAGCCGGCAGGGGGGCTGGGGCCAACGTCCTGACTTTC. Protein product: CASSQAGRGAGANVLTF.